These 18 T cell receptor beta chains were sequenced from one sample in a study of technical replicates of blood from several donors. The data were produced by immunoSEQ multiplex PCR, yet TCRdb's version contains in-frame clones alone and is incomplete. The sample holds about 83,000 clones, 95% to 97% seen once. Sequencing was carried out using T cells isolated from PBMCs. The receptors come from a human donor in good health.

The chain is built from TRBV29-1 and TRBJ1-1; TRBD1 matches at 8 bases. The CDR3 extends over 14 amino acids. Germline CDR1 and CDR2: SQVTM and ANQGSEA. The J segment lost 2 bases and the V segment lost 6 bases, leaving 8 bases of the junction unmatched. CDR3 in DNA: TGCAGCGTCGTTACCGGGACAGGAAACACTGAAGCTTTCTTT. It is translated as CSVVTGTGNTEAFF.

This chain links TRBV5-1 with TRBJ2-1, with 11 bases fitting TRBD2. This CDR3 region has 15 residues. The germline CDR1 and CDR2 sequences are SGHRS and YFSETQ. Trimming at V came to 2 bases and at J to 6 bases, leaving 4 bases not matched to a gene. The CDR3 is CASSFAGTSGNEQFF. CDR3 sequence (DNA): TGCGCCAGCAGCTTTGCCGGGACTAGCGGCAATGAGCAGTTCTTC.

On this clone: The CDR3 ends on some other residue instead of the conserved phenylalanine or tryptophan, so this is likely a read error. V and J are TRBV9 and TRBJ1-1, with D perhaps matching TRBD1 (5 bases). Germline V gene data show CDR1 as SGDLS and CDR2 as YYNGEE. The CDR3 consists of 17 residues. V lost 0 bases, J lost 0 bases, and 15 bases lay in between. The CDR3 sequence is CASSVGGGVGMNTEAFL. As DNA, the CDR3 is TGTGCCAGCAGCGTAGGAGGAGGGGTAGGGATGAACACTGAAGCTTTCCTT.

This clone has only one observation. The chain is built from TRBV5-1 and TRBJ1-1; D gene uncertain. Germline values: CDR1 SGHRS, CDR2 YFSETQ. The CDR3 totals 14 residues. V was trimmed by 1 base and J by 8 bases, leaving 15 bases between them. CDR3 coding DNA: TGCGCCAGCAGCTTGTGGGAGGGTATTGCCGAAGCTTTCTTT. It specifies CASSLWEGIAEAFF.

V is TRBV10-3 and J is TRBJ2-2, with 14 bases fitting TRBD2. Germline CDR1 is ENHRY and CDR2 is SYGVKD. This CDR3 spans 17 amino acids. V lost 6 bases and J lost 0; bases outside the gene matches: 3. In DNA, the CDR3 is TGTGCCATCAGGGGACTAGCGGGAGCCCCGAACACCGGGGAGCTGTTTTTT. Translated: CAIRGLAGAPNTGELFF.

The CDR3 reads CASSPPLDNYGYTF. The CDR3, as DNA: TGTGCCAGCAGTCCGCCTTTAGATAACTATGGCTACACCTTC. The chain employs TRBV28 and TRBJ1-2; D is ambiguous. Germline lookup yields CDR1 MDHEN and CDR2 SYDVKM. With 5 bases removed from V and 1 base from J, the gap between germline ends came to 11 bases. The CDR3 is 14 residues long.

V is TRBV5-1 and J is TRBJ2-1, with 11 bases aligning to TRBD2. V lost 0 bases to trimming and J lost 7 bases; unmatched junction nucleotides: 6. This CDR3 is 16 amino acids long. The germline V gene encodes CDR1 SGHRS and CDR2 YFSETQ. The CDR3 region has the DNA TGCGCCAGCAGCTTGGCGGGACTAGCGGAACTTAATGAGCAGTTCTTC. Residues: CASSLAGLAELNEQFF.

In this sample, this clone turned up once. V usage is TRBV19 and J usage is TRBJ2-6, with D maybe TRBD1 (5 bases). Germline CDR1 reads LNHDA; CDR2 reads SQIVND (reference sequence). The ends were cut back, 3 bases at V and 1 base at J, with 13 bases in the middle. The CDR3 is 17 amino acids. CDR3 DNA: TGTGCCAGTAGTATCCACAGGAGCCCTTCTGGGGCCAACGTCCTGACTTTC. Translation: CASSIHRSPSGANVLTF.

This chain connects TRBV7-6 to TRBJ1-5, with D uncertain. This CDR3 comprises 13 residues. Germline-derived CDR1 and CDR2 are SGHVS and FNYEAQ. Deletions cut 3 bases from V and 2 bases from J, with 5 bases between. The CDR3 coding sequence is TGTGCCAGCAGCTTGTCAGGCAATCAGCCCCAGCATTTT. This encodes CASSLSGNQPQHF.

The CDR3 spells CASSPEGSGSNTQYF. In nucleotides, the CDR3 is TGTGCCAGCAGCCCAGAGGGAAGCGGGAGTAATACGCAGTATTTT. The chain is built from TRBV11-3 and TRBJ2-3, with 8 bases identical to TRBD2. Germline assignment: CDR1 SGHNT and CDR2 YENEEA. Germline trimming cut 5 bases from V and 7 bases from J; bases unmatched to any gene: 11. This CDR3 contains 15 residues.

CDR3 bases: TGTGCCAGCAGCTCTTATTCGTACAGTCAAGAGACCCAGTACTTC. It encodes CASSSYSYSQETQYF. V usage is TRBV7-9 and J usage is TRBJ2-5, with D uncertain. CDR3 length: 15 amino acids. Germline CDR1 reads SEHNR; CDR2 reads FQNEAQ (reference sequence). The V end lost 4 bases, the J end lost 2 bases, and 14 bases lay between the germline ends.

This chain uses TRBV28 with TRBJ2-7; perhaps TRBD2 as D (5 bases). The CDR3 loop spans 12 amino acids. Germline-derived CDR1 and CDR2 are MDHEN and SYDVKM. V was trimmed by 0 bases and J by 6 bases, leaving 6 bases between them. The CDR3 sequence is CASSLWGSEQYF. In nucleotides, the CDR3 is TGTGCCAGCAGTTTATGGGGGAGCGAGCAGTACTTC.

A single count supports this clone. The V and J genes are TRBV19 and TRBJ2-1; TRBD2 agrees at 7 bases. The CDR3 runs 16 residues. The J segment lost 6 bases and the V segment lost 5 bases, leaving 13 bases of the junction unmatched. The V gene's germline CDR1 is LNHDA and CDR2 SQIVND (reference sequence). The CDR3 loop is CASSGPDVAGPNEQFF. In DNA form, the CDR3 reads TGTGCCAGTAGTGGACCCGATGTAGCGGGTCCCAATGAGCAGTTCTTC.

The CDR3 nucleotides read TGTGCCAGCAGTGTATGGGGAGGCAATCAGCCCCAGCATTTT. This translates into CASSVWGGNQPQHF. The chain recombines TRBV2 with TRBJ1-5; D is undetermined. Germline V CDR1 and CDR2: SNHLY, FYNNEI. The V end was cut by 4 bases, the J end by 2 bases, with 9 bases between. The CDR3 length is 14 residues. Looking up the rest from reference TRBV2 and TRBJ1-5 gives the full variable domain: EPEVTQTPSHQVTQMGQEVILRCVPISNHLYFYWYRQILGQKVEFLVSFYNNEISEKSEIFDDQFSVERPDGSNFTLKIRSTKLEDSAMYFCASSVWGGNQPQHFGDGTRLSIL.

The rearrangement uses TRBV6-5 and TRBJ2-1; D remains unclear. V dropped 4 bases and J dropped 1 base, with 11 bases sitting between them. The CDR3 spans 15 residues. CDR1 is MNHEY and CDR2 is SVGAGI in the germline V gene. Written as DNA, the CDR3 is TGTGCCAGCAGTTTGGGCAGAAGTTCCTACAATGAGCAGTTCTTC. Protein sequence: CASSLGRSSYNEQFF.

V is TRBV28 and J is TRBJ2-1, with no clear D. Germline V gene sequence: CDR1 MDHEN, CDR2 SYDVKM. This CDR3 has 15 residues. V dropped 1 base and J dropped 7 bases, with 14 bases sitting between them. CDR3 nucleotide sequence: TGTGCCAGCAGTTTATTGGCAGGTTCGGTGAATGAGCAGTTCTTC. As protein: CASSLLAGSVNEQFF.

This chain links TRBV5-1 with TRBJ2-2; D gene ambiguous. Per the germline V gene, CDR1 is SGHRS and CDR2 is YFSETQ. V lost 4 bases and J 7 bases, leaving 8 bases between the germline ends. The length of the CDR3 is 12 residues. The CDR3 reads CASSLRGGELFF. CDR3 nucleotide sequence: TGCGCCAGCAGCCTCAGAGGCGGGGAGCTGTTTTTT.

For the CDR3, the DNA is TGTGCCAGCAGTTCCGTTGAAAAACTGTTTTTT. Protein product: CASSSVEKLFF. The chain recombines TRBV28 with TRBJ1-4; unclear D gene. The CDR3 sequence is 11 residues long. CDR1 and CDR2 from the germline V gene are MDHEN and SYDVKM. V shed 4 bases and J shed 7 bases, with 4 bases lying between them.